This TCR beta chain was observed in a study of T cell clonality in common variable immunodeficiency. This clone was counted many times. The antigen is not known. The CDR3 end lies 3 residues beyond the end of the read and is filled in from the germline J gene. Study results and limitations: CVID subjects shared fewer TCRbeta clones than healthy controls did.

The CDR3 is 13 amino acids. Germline CDR1 and CDR2: SGHNT and YYREEE (reference sequence). The V end was cut by 6 bases, the J end by 6 bases, with 15 bases between. Produced via immunoSEQ multiplex PCR; TCRdb's table is partial and in-frame only. The sample contains 50,000 to 60,000 clones, none of them singletons. Material: peripheral blood mononuclear cells. The chain is built from TRBV5-4 and TRBJ1-1; TRBD1 might be the D (6 bases). The sequence came from a person aged 18-69 years in good health. The CDR3 bases that were read are TGTGCCAGCACACGTAGCGGGGGCTCTGAA. Translating gives CASTRSGGSE. The CDR3 in full is CASTRSGGSEAFF.